This TCR beta chain was recorded in a study of vaccination and CD4 T cells after COVID-19. Study in general: The peptides that stimulated the cells were overlapping spike peptides from SARS-CoV-2, HCoV-NL63, HCoV-OC43 and HCoV-229E. Cultures designated as controls were supplied with a CEFX pool, an HIV-1 Nef pool, or no peptide.

Note on this clonotype: The antigen is not known.

Once obtained from cultured CD4+ T cells, the DNA was sequenced using the Oncomine TCR Beta short-read assay. MiXCR, run by TCRdb on the PCR reads, gives a single entry per CDR3 protein. The sample has some 13,000 distinct CDR3 sequences, roughly 39% seen once; the top ten hold about 15%. Treatment specified: roughly 10-day PBMC culture with coronavirus spike peptide pools or control peptides (ViraFEST assay). The receptor comes from a human donor who had recovered from COVID-19. The sample consisted of CD4+ T cells from blood, cultured in vitro.

The CDR3 nucleotides read TGTGCCAGCAGCTTGGTTTACTGGAATAAGAACACTGAAGCTTTCTTT. It specifies CASSLVYWNKNTEAFF. V and J are TRBV5-6 and TRBJ1-1, with D hard to call. This CDR3 is 16 amino acids long. Per the germline V gene, CDR1 is SGHDT and CDR2 is YYEEEE. V gave up 0 bases and J gave up 1 base, with 13 bases separating them.